One and the same sample provided the 14 T cell receptor beta chains below, sequenced in a study of cytomegalovirus exposure and HLA in healthy donors. The primer mix had 60 Vbeta and 13 Jbeta primers. Assay: immunoSEQ multiplex PCR; the TCRdb copy retains only in-frame clones and omits some. This sample's table reports about 210,000 clones. The source material was PBMCs. The receptors stem from a woman younger than 45 in good health and CMV-seropositive.

V gene TRBV18 combines with J gene TRBJ2-5; D is uncertain. Germline V gives CDR1 KGHSH, CDR2 LQKENI. This CDR3 is 13 amino acids long. V lost 2 bases and J lost 4, with 8 bases in between. The CDR3 sequence: CASSPGFGETQYF. The CDR3 DNA reads TGTGCCAGCTCACCAGGTTTCGGAGAGACCCAGTACTTC.

V and J are TRBV19 and TRBJ1-2; TRBD1 is a possible D gene (5 bases). Germline V gene data show CDR1 as LNHDA and CDR2 as SQIVND (reference sequence). V gave up 6 bases and J gave up 5 bases, with 16 bases separating them. This CDR3 has 14 amino acids. CDR3 protein: CASRLATGSYGYTF. CDR3 bases: TGTGCCAGTAGGTTAGCTACAGGATCGTATGGCTACACCTTC. The variable domain in full, completed from reference TRBV19 and TRBJ1-2, reads DGGITQSPKYLFRKEGQNVTLSCEQNLNHDAMYWYRQDPGQGLRLIYYSQIVNDFQKGDIAEGYSVSREKKESFPLTVTSAQKNPTAFYLCASRLATGSYGYTFGSGTRLTVV.

V is TRBV18 and J is TRBJ1-1, with TRBD1 matching 11 bases. The CDR3 spans 16 residues. V lost 4 bases to trimming and J lost 4 bases; unmatched junction nucleotides: 8. Germline lookup yields CDR1 KGHSH and CDR2 LQKENI. CDR3 bases: TGTGCCAGCTCACTCCAACGGGACAGGGGGGGCACTGAAGCTTTCTTT. This codes for CASSLQRDRGGTEAFF.

The rearrangement uses TRBV9 and TRBJ2-2; possibly TRBD1 for D (5 bases). This CDR3 is 19 amino acids long. Trimming cost V 0 bases and J 3 bases, with 21 bases left between them. Per germline, CDR1 SGDLS and CDR2 YYNGEE. This CDR3 reads CASSVDPLPETAYTGELFF. The CDR3 nucleotides read TGTGCCAGCAGCGTAGACCCCCTTCCAGAGACAGCATACACCGGGGAGCTGTTTTTT. Full variable domain (outside the CDR3, taken from reference TRBV9 and TRBJ2-2): DSGVTQTPKHLITATGQRVTLRCSPRSGDLSVYWYQQSLDQGLQFLIQYYNGEERAKGNILERFSAQQFPDLHSELNLSSLELGDSALYFCASSVDPLPETAYTGELFFGEGSRLTVL.

This chain connects TRBV7-2 to TRBJ2-5, with 7 bases that match TRBD1. The CDR3 loop spans 14 amino acids. V was pared by 5 bases and J by 11 bases, with 14 bases of the junction left unmatched. The germline CDR1 and CDR2 sequences are SGHTA and FQGNSA. For the CDR3, the DNA is TGTGCCAGCAGCCCGACAGGGCCAGGCGGTGAGCAGTACTTC. This encodes CASSPTGPGGEQYF.

This chain uses TRBV6-5 with TRBJ1-2; no clear D gene. Between the trimmed V and J ends, which lost 2 bases and 5 bases, there was a span of 12 bases. CDR3 length equals 14 residues. Germline CDR1 and CDR2: MNHEY and SVGAGI. The CDR3 bases are TGTGCCAGCAGTTACAACGGGCGAGGGTATGGCTACACCTTC. Translating it yields CASSYNGRGYGYTF.

V usage is TRBV7-9 and J usage is TRBJ1-2, with 7 nucleotides matching TRBD1. The junction had 7 bases not matched to a gene; V was cut back by 4 bases and J by 2 bases. This CDR3 is built from 15 residues. The germline gives CDR1 SEHNR, CDR2 FQNEAQ (reference sequence). The CDR3 region has the DNA TGTGCCAGCAGCTCGCAGGGGGAGGTAAACTATGGCTACACCTTC. Protein sequence: CASSSQGEVNYGYTF.

The chain recombines TRBV5-6 with TRBJ1-2; D is ambiguous. Germline CDR1 SGHDT, CDR2 YYEEEE. Between the trimmed V and J ends, which lost 3 bases and 4 bases, there was a span of 7 bases. The CDR3 extends over 12 amino acids. CDR3 residues: CASSSVGYGYTF. The CDR3, as DNA: TGTGCCAGCAGCTCGGTCGGCTATGGCTACACCTTC. The full variable domain, completed using reference TRBV5-6 and TRBJ1-2, is DAGVTQSPTHLIKTRGQQVTLRCSPKSGHDTVSWYQQALGQGPQFIFQYYEEEERQRGNFPDRFSGHQFPNYSSELNVNALLLGDSALYLCASSSVGYGYTFGSGTRLTVV.

The rearrangement joins TRBV7-9 to TRBJ2-3; 7 bases map to TRBD1. The CDR3 length is 19 residues. J was trimmed by 5 bases and V by 4 bases; bases with no gene match: 21. CDR1 and CDR2 (germline): SEHNR, FQNEAQ (reference sequence). CDR3 residues: CASSSQGVSVRWNIDTQYF. In nucleotides, the CDR3 is TGTGCCAGCAGCTCCCAGGGGGTTTCAGTAAGATGGAACATAGATACGCAGTATTTT.

Regarding this clone: Other DNA sequences in this sample translate to the same CDR3. The chain has TRBV6-1 and TRBJ1-1; D unclear. The germline gives CDR1 MNHNS, CDR2 SASEGT. Deletions cut 2 bases from V and 0 bases from J, with 4 bases between. CDR3 length: 13 amino acids. The CDR3 region is CASSERVNTEAFF. The CDR3, as DNA: TGTGCCAGCAGTGAACGCGTGAACACTGAAGCTTTCTTT.

The chain combines TRBV4-2 with TRBJ2-3; D may be TRBD1 (8 bases). The germline CDR1 and CDR2 sequences are LGHNA and YNFKEQ. V was shortened by 4 bases and J by 2 bases, with 19 bases between the two germline ends. CDR3 length equals 17 residues. The CDR3 sequence is CASSPQGASGLTDTQYF. CDR3 coding DNA: TGTGCCAGCAGCCCCCAGGGGGCTAGCGGTCTCACAGATACGCAGTATTTT.

The gene calls are TRBV6-5 and TRBJ2-5; D is undetermined. From germline, CDR1 is MNHEY and CDR2 SVGAGI. The CDR3 consists of 16 residues. Trimming took off 5 bases at V and 10 bases at J, with 26 bases between the two ends. The CDR3 DNA reads TGTGCCAGCAGTAACTTCGGGTTACTGCCAAATTTAGTCCAGTACTTC. Translated: CASSNFGLLPNLVQYF.

CDR3: CASSLARTTQSEAFF. The CDR3 DNA reads as TGTGCCAGCAGCTTAGCGAGGACTACCCAGTCTGAAGCTTTCTTT. The chain couples TRBV11-2 to TRBJ1-1; no definite D call. The V and J ends lost 1 base and 6 bases respectively, with 15 bases between them. Germline CDR1 reads SGHAT; CDR2 reads FQNNGV. CDR3 length: 15 amino acids.

Notes on this clone: Other DNA sequences in this specimen translate into the identical CDR3. The chain recombines TRBV7-2 with TRBJ2-7; D gene unclear. The CDR3 runs to 11 residues. Germline V gives CDR1 SGHTA, CDR2 FQGNSA. Trimming shortened V by 3 bases and J by 3 bases, and 3 bases separated the two germline ends. DNA for the CDR3: TGTGCCAGCAGCTTCCTCTACGAGCAGTACTTC. This gives the protein CASSFLYEQYF.